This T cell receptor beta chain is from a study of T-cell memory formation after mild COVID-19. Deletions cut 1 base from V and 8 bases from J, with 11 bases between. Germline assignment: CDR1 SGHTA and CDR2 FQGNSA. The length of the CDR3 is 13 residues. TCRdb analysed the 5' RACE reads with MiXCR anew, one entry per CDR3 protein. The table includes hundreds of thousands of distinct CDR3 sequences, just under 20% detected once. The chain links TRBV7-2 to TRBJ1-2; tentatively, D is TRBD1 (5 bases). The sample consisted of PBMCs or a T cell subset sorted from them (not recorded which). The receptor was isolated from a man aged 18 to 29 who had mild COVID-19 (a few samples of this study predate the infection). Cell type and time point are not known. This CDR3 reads CASSLVQAGGYTF. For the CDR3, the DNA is TGTGCCAGCAGCTTAGTGCAGGCAGGGGGCTACACCTTC.